Listed here are 10 T cell receptor beta chains from one sample, sequenced in a study of T cells in Graves' hyperthyroidism and ophthalmopathy. TCR beta CDR3 regions were amplified from RNA. TCR CDR3 underwent first-round RT-PCR with the HTBI primer set. One entry per CDR3 protein results from TCRdb running MiXCR on the multiplex PCR reads. The sample records hundreds of thousands of distinct CDR3 sequences, more than 14% being singletons. Sequencing was done on a sample of blood. The receptors shown here come from a woman aged 45-60 years with Graves' ophthalmopathy.

In the case of this clonotype: A much more abundant neighbour one base away suggests this may be a read error. The V call is TRBV27, the J call TRBJ2-7; D is uncertain. This CDR3 has 11 amino acids. V gave up 6 bases and J gave up 3 bases, with 6 bases separating them. Germline V lookup: CDR1 MNHEY, CDR2 SMNVEV (reference sequence). CDR3 coding DNA: TGTGCCAGCAGAGGGATCTACGAGCAGTACTTC. Protein: CASRGIYEQYF.

This clonotype occurred many times. The chain links TRBV28 to TRBJ1-4; a weak D match, TRBD1 (6 bases). The CDR3 consists of 14 residues. The germline gives CDR1 MDHEN, CDR2 SYDVKM. The V gene lost 5 bases and the J gene lost 6 bases, with 13 bases spanning the gap. CDR3 in amino acids: CASSVRAGDEKLFF. The CDR3 region has the DNA TGTGCCAGCAGTGTCAGGGCAGGGGATGAAAAACTGTTTTTT.

The chain is built from TRBV20-1 and TRBJ2-1, with D possibly TRBD2 on 6 matching bases. CDR3 length: 18 residues. V was cut by 3 bases and J by 4 bases, with 25 bases left in between. Looked up from germline, CDR1 is DFQATT and CDR2 is SNEGSKA (reference sequence). The CDR3 loop reads CSASAYLYGLAQYNEQFF. Here the CDR3 DNA reads TGCAGTGCTAGCGCGTACCTTTACGGGCTAGCGCAATACAATGAGCAGTTCTTC.

This clonotype was recorded a few times. The rearrangement links TRBV6-2 or TRBV6-3 to TRBJ2-1; TRBD1 matches at 8 bases. With V trimmed by 2 bases and J by 0 bases, 6 bases remained unmatched. Germline values: CDR1 MNHEY, CDR2 SVGEGT. The CDR3 covers 17 residues. The CDR3 DNA reads TGTGCCAGCAGTTACCGCAGGACAGGGAGCTCCTACAATGAGCAGTTCTTC. Protein: CASSYRRTGSSYNEQFF.

The table lists this clonotype with many counts. The chain couples TRBV6-1 to TRBJ1-3, with 10 positions matching TRBD1. Trimming removed 4 bases from V and 4 bases from J; junction bases left unmatched: 4. Germline values: CDR1 MNHNS, CDR2 SASEGT. This CDR3 is 15 amino acids long. The chain's CDR3 is CASSGQGASGNTIYF. CDR3 bases: TGTGCCAGCAGTGGACAGGGGGCGTCAGGAAACACCATATATTTT.

Note on this clonotype: This may arise from a read error, as a much more abundant clone is one base away. The rearrangement joins TRBV20-1 to TRBJ2-3; 15 positions match TRBD2. The length of the CDR3 is 18 residues. V was pared by 1 base and J by 2 bases, with 7 bases of the junction left unmatched. Germline V gene data show CDR1 as DFQATT and CDR2 as SNEGSKA (reference sequence). CDR3 in DNA: TGCAGTGCTAGAGGGACTAGCGGGAGGGCCAGGTCCACAGATACGCAGTATTTT. The encoded protein is CSARGTSGRARSTDTQYF.

This clonotype was seen repeatedly, ten times or more. V gene TRBV20-1 combines with J gene TRBJ1-1; a possible D gene is TRBD1 (5 bases). The CDR3 consists of 12 residues. Germline V lookup: CDR1 DFQATT, CDR2 SNEGSKA (reference sequence). The ends were cut back, 3 bases at V and 4 bases at J, with 9 bases in the middle. CDR3 sequence (DNA): TGCAGTGCTAGGGCGGGGCCCACTGAAGCTTTCTTT. It specifies CSARAGPTEAFF.

This clonotype was seen repeatedly, ten times or more. The chain employs TRBV20-1 and TRBJ2-1, with 11 bases identical to TRBD2. J was trimmed by 4 bases and V by 5 bases; bases with no gene match: 4. Looked up from germline, CDR1 is DFQATT and CDR2 is SNEGSKA (reference sequence). The CDR3 totals 14 residues. CDR3 region: CSAGGLAVYNEQFF. CDR3 nucleotides: TGCAGTGCTGGGGGACTAGCGGTATACAATGAGCAGTTCTTC.

The chain is built from TRBV30 and TRBJ1-3; weak D call: TRBD1 (5 bases). V shed 2 bases and J shed 5 bases, with 16 bases lying between them. There are 15 residues in the CDR3. Germline CDR1 is GTSNPN and CDR2 is SVGIG (reference sequence). CDR3 nucleotide sequence: TGTGCCTGGAGTTGGGGCAGGGACCTGCGAAACACCATATATTTT. Translated, it gives CAWSWGRDLRNTIYF.

This clonotype was found many times. The chain couples TRBV6-2 or TRBV6-3 to TRBJ2-2, with 8 nucleotides matching TRBD1. Germline values: CDR1 MNHEY, CDR2 SVGEGT. The junction had 2 bases not matched to a gene; V was cut back by 6 bases and J by 5 bases. This CDR3 contains 13 residues. The CDR3 DNA sequence: TGTGCCAGCAGCAACAGGGGGACCGGGGAGCTGTTTTTT. Its protein is CASSNRGTGELFF.